This TCR beta chain was profiled in a study of blood T cell repertoires in COVID-19. Per germline, CDR1 MNHEY and CDR2 SMNVEV (reference sequence). The CDR3 loop spans 16 amino acids. V gave up 8 bases and J gave up 1 base; unmatched junction bases: 11. Cohorts were assigned according to the clinical history that participants reported. Sequenced by immunoSEQ multiplex PCR; TCRdb stores in-frame clones only, minus some. The table records 300,000 or so clones, roughly 87% of them present only once. The rearrangement uses TRBV27 and TRBJ1-1; 9 positions agree with TRBD1. Sequencing was carried out using PBMCs or T cells enriched from blood (not recorded which). This clonotype was sampled from a woman aged 30 to 39 who had recovered from COVID-19. The CDR3 is CASLPLTGGKNTEAFF. In nucleotides, the CDR3 is TGTGCCAGCTTACCCTTGACAGGGGGGAAGAACACTGAAGCTTTCTTT.